A selection of T cell receptor beta chains follows, all from one sample in a study of CD8+CD57+ T cells in acquired aplastic anemia. TCRdb reanalysed the reads using MiXCR and keeps one entry per CDR3 protein. This table holds roughly 250,000 distinct CDR3 sequences, approximately 82% found once. What was sequenced was sorted CD4+, CD8+, or CD8+CD57+ T cells (not recorded which) from PBMCs. These receptors were collected from a human donor with aplastic anemia. CDR3s include the opening cysteine and the closing phenylalanine or tryptophan. A D gene is named only where the DNA matches it firmly. Size values are once, few and many counts, or a class for expanded clones, and some rows have none.

V,size,D,J,DNA,CDR3
TRBV7-4,once,NA,TRBJ2-5,NA,CASSVGVTRSTSGF
TRBV2,NA,NA,TRBJ1-1,TGTGCCAGCGGTGAAAGGGCGGGAACTGAAGCTTTCTTT,CASGERAGTEAFF
TRBV2,NA,NA,TRBJ1-2,TGTGCCAGCAGTGATGGGCTTGCAGGTGGCTACACCTTC,CASSDGLAGGYTF
TRBV11-3,NA,NA,TRBJ2-7,TGTGCCAGCAGTGTAGTAGAGACCCTACTCTACGAGCAGTACTTC,CASSVVETLLYEQYF
TRBV29-1,NA,NA,TRBJ1-3,TGCAGCGTTGACTCGGCAGGGGCTGGAAACACCATATATTTT,CSVDSAGAGNTIYF
TRBV29-1,few,NA,TRBJ2-3,TGCAGCGTTGAACCAGGGGTCGATACGCAGTATTTT,CSVEPGVDTQYF
TRBV7-9,NA,NA,TRBJ2-3,TGTGCCAGCAGCTTTGGAATAAGCGACACAGATACGCAGTATTTT,CASSFGISDTDTQYF
TRBV7-6,once,NA,TRBJ1-2,TGCGCCAGCGGCCTGGGACTCACAGGTGAGCAGACCTTC,CASGLGLTGEQTF
TRBV19,NA,NA,TRBJ2-1,TGTGCCAGTACCAACCGTCGGGGGAATGAGCAGTTCTTC,CASTNRRGNEQFF
TRBV9,NA,NA,TRBJ1-2,NA,CASGGARNIQYFGYTF
TRBV15,once,NA,TRBJ1-5,TGTGCCACCAGCAGACCCACAGGGAATCAGCCCCAGCATTTT,CATSRPTGNQPQHF
TRBV7-9,few,NA,TRBJ1-1,TGTGCCAGCAGCTTAGGTCAGAACACTGAAGCTTTCTTT,CASSLGQNTEAFF
TRBV7-8,NA,NA,TRBJ2-3,TGTGCCAGCGGGGACGGGGGAGGAGCTGCGAAGTATTTT,CASGDGGGAAKYF
TRBV7-9,NA,NA,TRBJ1-6,TGTGCCAGCAGCTCTCACAGAGGCAGTGCGCCCCTCCACTTT,CASSSHRGSAPLHF
TRBV4-3,once,NA,TRBJ1-1,TGCGCTTTGCTTGGGGTGGGGGGGGCGAACACTGAAGCTTTCTTT,CALLGVGGANTEAFF
TRBV10-3,NA,NA,TRBJ2-3,TGTGCCAGCGGGGACGGGGTGAAAGCTACGCCGTACTTT,CASGDGVKATPYF